This entry lists 26 T cell receptor beta chains sequenced from one sample in a study of CD8+ T cells in alopecia areata. Investigators isolated RNA and reverse transcribed it into cDNA to act as the sequencing template. Assay used: immunoSEQ multiplex PCR; TCRdb lists only in-frame clones, some missing. The sample records 180,000 or so clones, roughly 64% being singletons. Treatment of the sample: oral pan-JAK inhibitor, 5-10 mg twice daily. The starting material was CD4+ T cells sorted from blood, obtained at week 24, from a patient treated with tofacitinib. The receptors shown here come from a human donor with alopecia areata.

The chain has TRBV5-6 and TRBJ2-3, with no clear D. Germline-derived CDR1 and CDR2 are SGHDT and YYEEEE. With 0 bases removed from V and 4 bases from J, the gap between germline ends came to 3 bases. The CDR3 spans 12 residues. As DNA, the CDR3 is TGTGCCAGCAGCTTGGTCGCAGATACGCAGTATTTT. Protein: CASSLVADTQYF. Looking up the rest from reference TRBV5-6 and TRBJ2-3 gives the full variable domain: DAGVTQSPTHLIKTRGQQVTLRCSPKSGHDTVSWYQQALGQGPQFIFQYYEEEERQRGNFPDRFSGHQFPNYSSELNVNALLLGDSALYLCASSLVADTQYFGPGTRLTVL.

The V and J genes are TRBV2 and TRBJ2-1; 9 nucleotides agree with TRBD1. Unmatched junction bases numbered 3, after V lost 5 bases and J lost 1 base. Germline V gives CDR1 SNHLY, CDR2 FYNNEI. The CDR3 is made up of 15 amino acids. CDR3 region: CASSRDRASYNEQFF. The CDR3 region has the DNA TGTGCCAGCAGTAGGGACAGGGCGTCCTACAATGAGCAGTTCTTC.

This rearrangement joins TRBV7-9 to TRBJ1-1; D not resolved. Germline loops: CDR1 SEHNR, CDR2 FQNEAQ (reference sequence). This CDR3 contains 13 residues. V was trimmed by 0 bases and J by 6 bases, leaving 8 bases between them. The CDR3 coding sequence is TGTGCCAGCAGCTTAGCTCGGGGTGCTGAAGCTTTCTTT. It translates to CASSLARGAEAFF.

The J gene is TRBJ2-2, the V gene TRBV29-1; D might be TRBD1 or TRBD2, each matching 5 bases. Germline V gene data show CDR1 as SQVTM and CDR2 as ANQGSEA. V gave up 7 bases and J gave up 4 bases, with 7 bases separating them. This CDR3 spans 11 amino acids. CDR3 region: CSAGTTGELFF. CDR3 DNA sequence: TGCAGCGCCGGGACCACCGGGGAGCTGTTTTTT.

The chain carries TRBV18 and TRBJ1-4; D gene unclear. V lost 4 bases and J lost 4, with 10 bases in between. The CDR3 loop spans 14 amino acids. Germline V gives CDR1 KGHSH, CDR2 LQKENI. The DNA of the CDR3 is TGTGCCAGCTCACGGAACGGCGGTAATGAAAAACTGTTTTTT. It is translated as CASSRNGGNEKLFF.

The V and J genes are TRBV18 and TRBJ2-7, with 7 bases fitting TRBD2. Germline assignment: CDR1 KGHSH and CDR2 LQKENI. The CDR3 has 13 amino acids. The V and J ends lost 5 bases and 3 bases, in that order; junction bases with no gene match: 4. The CDR3 reads CASSAGDSYEQYF. The CDR3 DNA is TGTGCCAGCTCAGCGGGAGACAGCTACGAGCAGTACTTC.

J is TRBJ1-5 and V is TRBV30; 7 bases fit TRBD1. Germline assignment: CDR1 GTSNPN and CDR2 SVGIG (reference sequence). This CDR3 is 11 amino acids long. The CDR3 sequence: CAAGGGQPQHF. Here the CDR3 DNA reads TGTGCTGCAGGGGGGGGTCAGCCCCAGCATTTT.

The chain couples TRBV5-7 to TRBJ1-6; weak D call: TRBD1 (6 bases). TRBV5-7 is annotated as an ORF whose role is uncertain. V was clipped by 4 bases and J by 7 bases, with 21 bases between them. CDR3 length: 17 amino acids. The CDR3: CASSNQQTGSWNSPLHF. The DNA of the CDR3 is TGTGCCAGCAGCAACCAACAGACAGGCTCGTGGAATTCACCCCTCCACTTT.

This clone was found a few times. Additional DNA sequences in this sample encode the identical CDR3. The chain couples TRBV5-6 to TRBJ1-2; D gene unclear. Trimming took 0 bases from V and 3 from J, leaving 3 bases between them. The CDR3 spans 12 residues. CDR1 and CDR2 (germline): SGHDT, YYEEEE. CDR3 sequence: CASSLADYGYTF. CDR3 nucleotides: TGTGCCAGCAGCTTGGCAGACTATGGCTACACCTTC.

The chain combines TRBV29-1 with TRBJ2-5; TRBD2 matches 12 bases. The CDR3 is made up of 16 amino acids. Germline V gives CDR1 SQVTM, CDR2 ANQGSEA. V trimming: 6 bases; J trimming: 5 bases; junction bases outside the gene matches: 13. The CDR3 bases are TGCAGCGTGACCGGGACTAGCGGGCGTCGAGTTGAGACCCAGTACTTC. Its protein is CSVTGTSGRRVETQYF.

The chain couples TRBV15 to TRBJ1-4, with D possibly being TRBD1 (5 bases). The CDR3 runs to 13 residues. V lost 5 bases and J 11 bases, leaving 15 bases between the germline ends. Germline CDR1 is LNHNV and CDR2 is YYDKDF (reference sequence). CDR3 coding DNA: TGTGCCACCAGCTCGGGCGGGGACTACAAACTGTTTTTT. Translating it yields CATSSGGDYKLFF.

This clone was detected once. The chain has TRBV7-2 and TRBJ1-3; a weak D match, TRBD1 (5 bases). The V gene lost 5 bases and the J gene lost 8 bases, with 25 bases spanning the gap. CDR3 size: 17 residues. Germline CDR1 and CDR2: SGHTA and FQGNSA. The CDR3 coding sequence is TGTGCCAGCAGCGCAAATCCGAGGAGGCCGGTAGGGGACACCATATATTTT. Its translation is CASSANPRRPVGDTIYF.

The chain links TRBV30 to TRBJ2-5; D is tentatively TRBD1 or TRBD2 (5 bases each). Looked up from germline, CDR1 is GTSNPN and CDR2 is SVGIG (reference sequence). The CDR3 extends over 16 amino acids. The V and J ends lost 0 bases and 2 bases respectively, with 16 bases between them. CDR3 bases: TGTGCCTGGAGTGTACAGGTTGGGGGACGGCAAGAGACCCAGTACTTC. This encodes CAWSVQVGGRQETQYF.

The chain combines TRBV5-4 with TRBJ1-1; D call uncertain. Germline values: CDR1 SGHNT, CDR2 YYREEE (reference sequence). Trimming pared 3 bases from V and 1 base from J, leaving 13 bases between. The CDR3 is made up of 15 amino acids. CDR3 coding DNA: TGTGCCAGCAGCTGGCCGACGGATCAGAACACTGAAGCTTTCTTT. It is translated as CASSWPTDQNTEAFF. Using reference TRBV5-4 and TRBJ1-1 for the parts outside the CDR3, the full variable domain is ETGVTQSPTHLIKTRGQQVTLRCSSQSGHNTVSWYQQALGQGPQFIFQYYREEENGRGNFPPRFSGLQFPNYSSELNVNALELDDSALYLCASSWPTDQNTEAFFGQGTRLTVV.

This chain links TRBV5-6 with TRBJ1-2; TRBD1 might be the D (5 bases). The CDR3 length is 11 residues. Germline CDR1 is SGHDT and CDR2 is YYEEEE. V dropped 4 bases and J dropped 7 bases, with 8 bases sitting between them. CDR3 nucleotide sequence: TGTGCCAGCAGCCCAGGGTTTGGCTACACCTTC. Protein: CASSPGFGYTF.

V usage is TRBV5-6 and J usage is TRBJ1-6, with a weak D call TRBD1 (5 bases). CDR3 length equals 16 residues. Germline assignment: CDR1 SGHDT and CDR2 YYEEEE. The V end was cut by 6 bases, the J end by 5 bases, with 18 bases between. The CDR3 region has the DNA TGTGCCAGCACCCTCGTAGAAAACAGGAATAATTCACCCCTCCACTTT. Translated, it gives CASTLVENRNNSPLHF.

The gene calls are TRBV4-3 and TRBJ1-1, with 9 bases matching TRBD1. Germline CDR1 and CDR2: LGHNA and YSLEER. With 2 bases clipped from V and 10 bases from J, the junction kept 5 bases outside the gene matches. There are 13 residues in the CDR3. CDR3 amino acids: CASSQLTGGRAFF. The CDR3 DNA follows: TGCGCCAGCAGCCAACTGACAGGGGGAAGAGCTTTCTTT.

This clone was seen only a few times. The chain carries TRBV29-1 and TRBJ1-2, with 9 nucleotides matching TRBD1. The CDR3 loop spans 13 amino acids. Germline trimming cut 4 bases from V and 8 bases from J; bases unmatched to any gene: 8. The germline V gene encodes CDR1 SQVTM and CDR2 ANQGSEA. CDR3 amino acids: CSVALTGGYGYTF. DNA for the CDR3: TGCAGCGTTGCCTTGACAGGGGGATACGGCTACACCTTC. Combining the CDR3 with reference TRBV29-1 and TRBJ1-2 gives the whole variable domain SAVISQKPSRDICQRGTSLTIQCQVDSQVTMMFWYRQQPGQSLTLIATANQGSEATYESGFVIDKFPISRPNLTFSTLTVSNMSPEDSSIYLCSVALTGGYGYTFGSGTRLTVV.

The chain has TRBV29-1 and TRBJ1-1; D call uncertain. The CDR3 length is 12 residues. V lost 4 bases to trimming and J lost 5 bases, with 11 bases between them. CDR1 and CDR2 from the germline V gene are SQVTM and ANQGSEA. The CDR3 nucleotides are TGCAGCGTTGGCGGGGTAGAGACTGAAGCTTTCTTT. It encodes CSVGGVETEAFF. Filled out from reference TRBV29-1 and TRBJ1-1, the complete variable domain reads SAVISQKPSRDICQRGTSLTIQCQVDSQVTMMFWYRQQPGQSLTLIATANQGSEATYESGFVIDKFPISRPNLTFSTLTVSNMSPEDSSIYLCSVGGVETEAFFGQGTRLTVV.

The chain employs TRBV28 and TRBJ2-4; D possibly uses TRBD1 or TRBD2 (5 bases each). The germline V and J ends were trimmed by 5 bases and 6 bases, with 14 bases remaining between them. This CDR3 region has 14 residues. Germline-derived CDR1 and CDR2 are MDHEN and SYDVKM. The CDR3, as DNA: TGTGCCAGCAGTCTAACTGGGGCGGGAAACATTCAGTACTTC. This encodes CASSLTGAGNIQYF.

This clone was observed a few times. This rearrangement joins TRBV27 to TRBJ2-5; D is possibly TRBD2 (6 bases). This CDR3 has 13 residues. Trimming removed 5 bases at V and 4 bases at J, with 11 bases between. Germline-derived CDR1 and CDR2 are MNHEY and SMNVEV (reference sequence). CDR3: CASSPLGGETQYF. CDR3 coding DNA: TGTGCCAGCAGTCCCCTGGGGGGAGAGACCCAGTACTTC.

This clone was counted a single time. The chain carries TRBV30 and TRBJ2-4; D is possibly TRBD2 (6 bases). The V and J ends lost 0 bases and 9 bases respectively, with 21 bases between them. Germline CDR1 is GTSNPN and CDR2 is SVGIG (reference sequence). CDR3 length: 16 residues. CDR3 coding DNA: TGTGCCTGGAGTGTAGGAGTCGGAGGGATAACGGGCATTCAGTACTTC. This sequence encodes CAWSVGVGGITGIQYF.

The chain is built from TRBV5-1 and TRBJ2-3, with 9 bases fitting TRBD2. The germline CDR1 and CDR2 sequences are SGHRS and YFSETQ. The CDR3 runs 15 residues. Germline trimming cut 4 bases from V and 2 bases from J; bases unmatched to any gene: 5. The CDR3, as DNA: TGCGCCAGCAGCCTAACTAGCGGGCCCACAGATACGCAGTATTTT. Its protein product is CASSLTSGPTDTQYF.

In DNA, the CDR3 is TGTGCCAGCAGTTTGACAGGGACCCAAGAGACCCAGTACTTC. It codes for CASSLTGTQETQYF. The rearrangement links TRBV2 to TRBJ2-5; 7 positions match TRBD1. The germline CDR1 and CDR2 sequences are SNHLY and FYNNEI. The length of the CDR3 is 14 residues. The trim removed 5 bases at V and 1 base at J, leaving 4 bases unmatched. Filled out from reference TRBV2 and TRBJ2-5, the complete variable domain reads EPEVTQTPSHQVTQMGQEVILRCVPISNHLYFYWYRQILGQKVEFLVSFYNNEISEKSEIFDDQFSVERPDGSNFTLKIRSTKLEDSAMYFCASSLTGTQETQYFGPGTRLLVL.

A note on this clone: Other DNA sequences in the same sample also yield this CDR3. The chain uses TRBV28 and TRBJ2-5, with D hard to call. Trimming left V 4 bases short and J 3 bases short, with 3 bases between. The CDR3 is 11 residues long. Germline V gene sequence: CDR1 MDHEN, CDR2 SYDVKM. The CDR3 DNA follows: TGTGCCAGCAGTTCTGAAGAGACCCAGTACTTC. Its translation is CASSSEETQYF.

This clone is a singleton in its sample. The chain employs TRBV29-1 and TRBJ1-1, with a tentative D call TRBD1 (5 bases). Trimming stripped 4 bases from V and 2 bases from J, with 14 bases between. Germline values: CDR1 SQVTM, CDR2 ANQGSEA. There are 14 residues in the CDR3. In DNA, the CDR3 is TGCAGCGTTGCGTACGACAGCGATAACACTGAAGCTTTCTTT. It specifies CSVAYDSDNTEAFF.